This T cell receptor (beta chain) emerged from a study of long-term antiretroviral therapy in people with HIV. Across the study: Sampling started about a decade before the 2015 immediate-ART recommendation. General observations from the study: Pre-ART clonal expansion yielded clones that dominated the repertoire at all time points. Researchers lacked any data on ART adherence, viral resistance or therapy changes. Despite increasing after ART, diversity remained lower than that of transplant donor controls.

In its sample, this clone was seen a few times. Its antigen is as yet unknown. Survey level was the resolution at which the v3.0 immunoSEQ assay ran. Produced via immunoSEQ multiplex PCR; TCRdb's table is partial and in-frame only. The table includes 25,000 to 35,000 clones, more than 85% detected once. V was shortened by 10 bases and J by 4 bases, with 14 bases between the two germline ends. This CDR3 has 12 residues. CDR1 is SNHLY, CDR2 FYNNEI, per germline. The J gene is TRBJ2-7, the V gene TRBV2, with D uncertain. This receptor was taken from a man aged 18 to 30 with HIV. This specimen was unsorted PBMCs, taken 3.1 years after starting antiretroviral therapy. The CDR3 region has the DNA TGTGCCACCCAAAAGGGTCGGTACGAGCAGTACTTC. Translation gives CATQKGRYEQYF.